One sample yielded the 12 T cell receptor beta chains listed below, sequenced in a study of blood T cell repertoires in COVID-19. TCRdb's table, derived via immunoSEQ multiplex PCR, lists solely in-frame clones and lacks some. The data hold 110,000 to 150,000 clones, with roughly 80% observed a single time. The sample taken for sequencing was peripheral blood. Receptors originate from a woman older than 75 with acute or convalescent COVID-19.

The CDR3 bases are TGTGCCAGCAGCTTGGCAGGGGCTGGCAATCAGCCCCAGCATTTT. It encodes CASSLAGAGNQPQHF. The V gene is TRBV5-5, the J gene TRBJ1-5, with D possibly being TRBD1 (6 bases). This CDR3 region has 15 residues. Trimming pared 0 bases from V and 2 bases from J, leaving 9 bases between. CDR1 is SGHKS, CDR2 YYEKEE, per germline (reference sequence).

V and J are TRBV9 and TRBJ2-2; possible D gene TRBD1, 6 bases. V was clipped by 0 bases and J by 5 bases, with 20 bases between them. CDR1 SGDLS and CDR2 YYNGEE come from the germline V gene. This CDR3 has 18 amino acids. CDR3 in amino acids: CASSVAGTPTGETGELFF. The CDR3 coding sequence is TGTGCCAGCAGCGTAGCTGGGACACCGACTGGGGAGACCGGGGAGCTGTTTTTT.

V is TRBV30 and J is TRBJ1-1, with D possibly matching TRBD1 (5 bases). CDR1 GTSNPN and CDR2 SVGIG come from the germline V gene (reference sequence). The V end lost 3 bases, the J end lost 9 bases, and 23 bases lay between the germline ends. The CDR3 is 15 residues long. CDR3 in amino acids: CAWSNPSSVGQQAFF. CDR3 nucleotides: TGTGCCTGGAGCAACCCTTCCTCAGTGGGGCAGCAAGCTTTCTTT.

For this clone: Other nucleotide sequences from this sample produce the same CDR3. The V and J genes are TRBV30 and TRBJ1-2; 7 bases are shared with TRBD1. V dropped 0 bases and J dropped 2; count of bases not matched to a gene: 3. Germline CDR1 GTSNPN, CDR2 SVGIG (reference sequence). This CDR3 region has 14 residues. In DNA form, the CDR3 reads TGTGCCTGGAGTGTCCAGACAGGGAACTATGGCTACACCTTC. Its translation is CAWSVQTGNYGYTF.

The chain carries TRBV7-3 and TRBJ2-7, with a possible D match to TRBD1 (5 bases). The CDR3 extends over 14 amino acids. Between the trimmed V and J ends, which lost 4 bases and 6 bases, there was a span of 16 bases. Germline assignment: CDR1 SGHTA and CDR2 FQGTGA. The CDR3 loop is CASSSLPRAGEQYF. The CDR3 nucleotides are TGTGCCAGCAGCTCCCTGCCCAGGGCCGGCGAGCAGTACTTC. The complete variable domain, with remaining parts taken from reference TRBV7-3 and TRBJ2-7, reads GAGVSQTPSNKVTEKGKYVELRCDPISGHTALYWYRQSLGQGPEFLIYFQGTGAADDSGLPNDRFFAVRPEGSVSTLKIQRTERGDSAVYLCASSSLPRAGEQYFGPGTRLTVT.

This chain uses TRBV12-5 with TRBJ2-7; the D is unclear. The germline CDR1 and CDR2 sequences are LGHNT and FRNRAP. V lost 6 bases to trimming and J lost 2 bases, with 11 bases between them. This CDR3 is built from 13 residues. The CDR3 DNA sequence: TGTGCTAGTGGCCTGACACGGCCCTACGAGCAGTACTTC. It yields the protein CASGLTRPYEQYF.

The chain couples TRBV19 to TRBJ1-4; 8 bases line up with TRBD1. CDR1 and CDR2 (germline): LNHDA, SQIVND (reference sequence). V lost 5 bases and J lost 7; bases outside the gene matches: 9. The CDR3 totals 15 residues. The chain's CDR3 is CASSPSGQVFEKLFF. Written as DNA, the CDR3 is TGTGCCAGTAGTCCCTCGGGACAGGTCTTTGAAAAACTGTTTTTT.

The chain has TRBV6-1 and TRBJ1-1; D call uncertain. The CDR3 covers 13 residues. Germline CDR1 reads MNHNS; CDR2 reads SASEGT. Trimming removed 3 bases at V and 6 bases at J, with 11 bases between. CDR3: CASSEGRYPEAFF. CDR3 in DNA: TGTGCCAGCAGTGAGGGGAGATACCCTGAAGCTTTCTTT.

The gene calls are TRBV12-3 or TRBV12-4 and TRBJ2-7; a possible D gene is TRBD1 (5 bases). The CDR3 has 13 amino acids. V was cut by 5 bases and J by 6 bases, with 14 bases left in between. This CDR3 is CASSRRQSGEQYF. The CDR3 DNA is TGTGCCAGCAGTCGAAGACAGTCAGGCGAGCAGTACTTC.

The chain carries TRBV30 and TRBJ1-1; D is uncertain. This CDR3 spans 12 amino acids. The germline V and J ends were trimmed by 1 base and 3 bases, with 6 bases remaining between them. Germline V gives CDR1 GTSNPN, CDR2 SVGIG (reference sequence). CDR3 protein: CAWSARDTEAFF. As DNA, the CDR3 is TGTGCCTGGAGTGCACGGGACACTGAAGCTTTCTTT.

This sequence joins TRBV27 and TRBJ1-1; 8 nucleotides agree with TRBD1. In germline, CDR1 is MNHEY, CDR2 SMNVEV (reference sequence). Trimming cost V 5 bases and J 2 bases; bases outside gene matches: 10. The CDR3 covers 16 residues. The CDR3 nucleotides are TGTGCCAGCAGTCCCCCGACAGGGGTAGAAAACACTGAAGCTTTCTTT. Translated, it gives CASSPPTGVENTEAFF.

The genes are TRBV14 and TRBJ1-3; D ambiguous. CDR3 length: 12 residues. Germline CDR1 and CDR2: SGHDN and FVKESK. V lost 0 bases to trimming and J lost 8 bases, with 5 bases between them. CDR3 nucleotide sequence: TGTGCCAGCAGCCAAGATGAGTACACCATATATTTT. This translates into CASSQDEYTIYF.